Each of the 17 T cell receptor beta chains below was sequenced from the same sample in a study of a mutant IDH1 vaccine in newly diagnosed glioma. Their cognate antigens are unknown. Sequencing was performed with immunoSEQ multiplex PCR; in TCRdb, only in-frame clones are kept and a portion is missing. The table records about 50,000 clones, approximately 92% of them present only once. The time point here: week 35, safety follow-up. Every vaccination contained 300 ug of the mutant IDH1 20-mer peptide and was paired with topical imiquimod. The sample was PBMCs, taken from a glioma patient whose treatment included an IDH1 peptide vaccine. The origin of the receptors is a middle-aged man with glioma.

This rearrangement joins TRBV9 to TRBJ1-2; D gene ambiguous. The ends were cut back, 7 bases at V and 4 bases at J, with 8 bases in the middle. From germline, CDR1 is SGDLS and CDR2 YYNGEE. The CDR3 has 11 amino acids. CDR3 amino acids: CASGSPYGYTF. The CDR3 region has the DNA TGTGCCAGCGGCAGCCCCTATGGCTACACCTTC.

CDR3 residues: CASSIVPGPTDTQYF. The CDR3 nucleotides are TGTGCCAGTAGTATAGTTCCGGGGCCCACAGATACGCAGTATTTT. This chain connects TRBV19 to TRBJ2-3; either TRBD1 or TRBD2 may fit D (5 bases each). From germline, CDR1 is LNHDA and CDR2 SQIVND (reference sequence). There are 15 residues in the CDR3. The ends were cut back, 1 base at V and 2 bases at J, with 10 bases in the middle.

The rearrangement joins TRBV29-1 to TRBJ1-1, with TRBD1 matching over 7 bases. V trimming: 6 bases; J trimming: 4 bases; junction bases outside the gene matches: 2. CDR1 is SQVTM, CDR2 ANQGSEA, per germline. The CDR3 totals 11 residues. The CDR3 reads CSVHRGTEAFF. For the CDR3, the DNA is TGCAGCGTGCACAGGGGCACTGAAGCTTTCTTT.

The CDR3 DNA sequence: TGTGCCAGCAGTAAAATACCAGGGGGGAGCAATCAGCCCCAGCATTTT. It specifies CASSKIPGGSNQPQHF. V is TRBV6-6 and J is TRBJ1-5, with TRBD1 matching 7 bases. The CDR3 runs 16 residues. The germline CDR1 and CDR2 sequences are MNHNY and SVGAGI (reference sequence). V dropped 5 bases and J dropped 1; count of bases not matched to a gene: 8.

The CDR3 here is CASSPRAGTRPYEQYF. CDR3 bases: TGTGCCAGCAGCCCTAGAGCCGGGACTAGACCCTACGAGCAGTACTTC. This sequence joins TRBV7-2 and TRBJ2-7, with TRBD2 matching 8 bases. The CDR3 runs 16 residues. CDR1 SGHTA and CDR2 FQGNSA come from the germline V gene. Losses at the gene ends were 5 bases for V and 2 bases for J; bases not matched to a gene: 11.

The chain couples TRBV5-6 to TRBJ1-1; D not resolved. Looked up from germline, CDR1 is SGHDT and CDR2 is YYEEEE. This CDR3 has 13 amino acids. The germline V and J ends were trimmed by 4 bases and 1 base, with 8 bases remaining between them. DNA of the CDR3: TGTGCCAGCAGCCTCGCCGGGAACACTGAAGCTTTCTTT. Protein: CASSLAGNTEAFF.

The chain couples TRBV5-6 to TRBJ1-3; D gene unclear. The length of the CDR3 is 17 residues. Trimming left V 0 bases short and J 0 bases short, with 13 bases between. Germline assignment: CDR1 SGHDT and CDR2 YYEEEE. CDR3 DNA: TGTGCCAGCAGCTTGGAGAGCTCCCCCCTCTCTGGAAACACCATATATTTT. It is translated as CASSLESSPLSGNTIYF.

The chain is built from TRBV5-1 and TRBJ2-5; TRBD2 matches 7 bases. Germline loops: CDR1 SGHRS, CDR2 YFSETQ. After removal of 0 bases from V and 4 bases from J, the junction contained 6 bases not matched to a gene. The CDR3 has 15 residues. The CDR3 sequence: CASSLGLAGIETQYF. CDR3 coding DNA: TGCGCCAGCAGCTTGGGTTTAGCGGGCATAGAGACCCAGTACTTC. Full variable domain (remainder filled in from reference TRBV5-1 and TRBJ2-5): KAGVTQTPRYLIKTRGQQVTLSCSPISGHRSVSWYQQTPGQGLQFLFEYFSETQRNKGNFPGRFSGRQFSNSRSEMNVSTLELGDSALYLCASSLGLAGIETQYFGPGTRLLVL.

The chain combines TRBV7-8 with TRBJ1-6; tentatively, D is TRBD1 (6 bases). Germline CDR1 SGHVS, CDR2 FQNEAQ. CDR3 length: 13 residues. V dropped 7 bases and J dropped 4 bases, with 8 bases sitting between them. The CDR3 loop is CASKGGYNSPLHF. CDR3 DNA sequence: TGTGCCAGCAAAGGGGGATATAATTCACCCCTCCACTTT.

The rearrangement uses TRBV19 and TRBJ2-7; 12 bases agree with TRBD1. The CDR3 has 16 amino acids. J gave up 3 bases and V 5 bases, and 8 bases lay outside the gene matches. Germline V gives CDR1 LNHDA, CDR2 SQIVND (reference sequence). CDR3 protein: CASSLDWDRGHYEQYF. The DNA of the CDR3 is TGTGCCAGTAGTCTGGACTGGGACAGGGGGCACTACGAGCAGTACTTC.

This clone was recorded a few times. V gene TRBV7-8 combines with J gene TRBJ2-2; no firm D call. Deletions cut 5 bases from V and 1 base from J, with 11 bases between. From germline, CDR1 is SGHVS and CDR2 FQNEAQ. CDR3 length: 15 residues. CDR3 sequence (DNA): TGTGCCAGCAGCCTTAGGGTACAGAACACCGGGGAGCTGTTTTTT. Protein: CASSLRVQNTGELFF.

This chain uses TRBV4-3 with TRBJ1-6, with D unresolved. Trimming took off 0 bases at V and 3 bases at J, with 6 bases between the two ends. The CDR3 spans 15 residues. Germline V gene sequence: CDR1 LGHNA, CDR2 YSLEER. DNA of the CDR3: TGCGCCAGCAGCCAAGAAACTATCTATAATTCACCCCTCCACTTT. Residues: CASSQETIYNSPLHF.

V gene TRBV29-1 combines with J gene TRBJ2-1; D ambiguous. CDR1 and CDR2 from the germline V gene are SQVTM and ANQGSEA. V lost 4 bases, J lost 7 bases, and 11 bases lay in between. The CDR3 loop spans 12 amino acids. The CDR3 region has the DNA TGCAGCGTTGTATTGGGGTTGAATGAGCAGTTCTTC. The encoded protein is CSVVLGLNEQFF.

The chain employs TRBV7-2 and TRBJ2-1, with 12 bases lining up with TRBD2. The junction had 0 bases not matched to a gene; V was cut back by 2 bases and J by 4 bases. The germline gives CDR1 SGHTA, CDR2 FQGNSA. The CDR3 sequence is 15 residues long. As DNA, the CDR3 is TGTGCCAGCAGCTTACTAGCGGGAGGGTACAATGAGCAGTTCTTC. This encodes CASSLLAGGYNEQFF.

Only one count was recorded for this clone. The chain recombines TRBV7-6 with TRBJ2-2, with TRBD2 matching 7 bases. The trim removed 1 base at V and 0 bases at J, leaving 5 bases unmatched. In germline, CDR1 is SGHVS, CDR2 FNYEAQ. CDR3 length: 17 amino acids. This chain's CDR3 is CASSLVGSGTNTGELFF. The CDR3 DNA reads TGTGCCAGCAGCTTAGTAGGAAGCGGGACGAACACCGGGGAGCTGTTTTTT.

This clone was found once. The genes are TRBV18 and TRBJ1-2; the D gene is possibly TRBD1 (5 bases). Between the trimmed V and J ends, which lost 3 bases and 7 bases, there was a span of 9 bases. The CDR3 is 12 amino acids. In germline, CDR1 is KGHSH, CDR2 LQKENI. The CDR3 region is CASSPAGGGYTF. DNA for the CDR3: TGTGCCAGCTCACCTGCCGGGGGTGGCTACACCTTC.

The chain uses TRBV5-1 and TRBJ2-6; perhaps TRBD2 as D (7 bases). The CDR3 sequence is 19 residues long. Germline CDR1 is SGHRS and CDR2 is YFSETQ. V gave up 4 bases and J gave up 2 bases, with 22 bases separating them. The CDR3 DNA sequence: TGCGCCAGCAGCGGGGGGGGATCCAGGGGATACACTGGGGCCAACGTCCTGACTTTC. It encodes CASSGGGSRGYTGANVLTF.